This T cell receptor (beta chain) was documented in a study of shared clonotypes between healthy human individuals. Repertoires were generated with immunoSEQ multiplex PCR, while TCRdb's copy carries only in-frame clones and drops some. The profile covers about 1 million clones, with around 76% appearing a single time and approximately 1.5% taken by the ten largest. Germline V gene data show CDR1 as SGHAT and CDR2 as FQDESV (reference sequence). V was cut by 5 bases and J by 7 bases, with 9 bases left in between. The CDR3 extends over 12 amino acids. The sample comprised memory CD4+ T cells sorted from blood. Subset of the sample: CD45RA-negative fraction. This TCR was recovered from a man aged 18-30 years in good health. The chain combines TRBV11-1 with TRBJ2-1; no clear D gene. The CDR3 region has the DNA TGTGCCAGCAGCCCCACACAGAATGAGCAGTTCTTC. This sequence encodes CASSPTQNEQFF.